This T cell receptor (beta chain) was obtained from a study of T cells expressing NK-cell markers. TCRdb reprocessed the 5' RACE reads, with one entry per CDR3 protein and no DNA. This listing includes about half a million distinct CDR3 sequences. The CDR3 has 12 residues. Germline V gene data show CDR1 as ENHRY and CDR2 as SYGVKD. Sequencing input: blood T cells: a sorted CD56 or NKG2C T cell subset, CD4+ or CD8+ T cells, or bulk PBMC T cells (not recorded which). The clonotype was recovered from a woman aged 45-65 years in good health. V gene TRBV10-3 combines with J gene TRBJ2-1; TCRdb reports TRBD2, a call that lacks DNA to check it against. The CDR3 spells CAIRGTQNEQFF.